This TCR beta chain was found in a study of blood T cell repertoires in COVID-19. Turning to the study itself: Researchers got acute and convalescent COVID-19 samples from the United States, Italy and Spain. Sample material is recorded as cDNA or gDNA derived from T cells, B-cell-depleted T cells, or PBMCs.

The protocol was immunoSEQ multiplex PCR, while the TCRdb copy is restricted to in-frame clones and leaves out a portion. Altogether around 470,000 clones are present, approximately 92% being singletons, with the ten largest covering roughly 1%. The CDR3 contains 18 residues. Germline CDR1 MNHEY, CDR2 SMNVEV (reference sequence). Trimming took off 5 bases at V and 0 bases at J, with 23 bases between the two ends. The receptor was isolated from a man aged 18 to 29 with COVID-19, enrolled during active disease. Sample: peripheral blood. V is TRBV27 and J is TRBJ2-7; D perhaps matches TRBD2 (6 bases). Written as DNA, the CDR3 is TGTGCCAGCAGTCCCCTTCCGGGTCGTAGCGGACTCTCCTACGAGCAGTACTTC. It encodes CASSPLPGRSGLSYEQYF.